The rows below give T cell receptor beta chains drawn from one sample of a study of shared clonotypes between healthy human individuals. The repertoire was sequenced with immunoSEQ multiplex PCR; TCRdb's copy has only in-frame clones and lacks some. The sample carries over 2 million clones, approximately 94% recorded once. Specimen: naive CD8+ T cells sorted from blood. The source of these receptors is a young man in good health. CDR3s include the opening cysteine and the closing phenylalanine or tryptophan. The order of the fields is clone size, D gene, V gene, J gene, CDR3 protein, CDR3 DNA. A D gene is named only where the DNA matches it firmly. The size of a clone is reported for some rows only, either as once, few or many, or as a class for expanded clones.

abundance: -
d_gene: -
v_gene: TRBV28
j_gene: TRBJ2-7
CDR3aa: CASSLPGTYEQYF
CDR3nt: TGTGCCAGCAGTTTACCAGGGACCTACGAGCAGTACTTC

abundance: once
d_gene: TRBD2
v_gene: TRBV2
j_gene: TRBJ2-7
CDR3aa: CAGYSGGTYEQYF
CDR3nt: TGTGCCGGCTATAGCGGGGGGACATACGAGCAGTACTTC

abundance: -
d_gene: TRBD1
v_gene: TRBV9
j_gene: TRBJ2-1
CDR3aa: CASSVAGTGGNEQFF
CDR3nt: TGTGCCAGCAGCGTAGCCGGGACAGGGGGGAATGAGCAGTTCTTC

abundance: -
d_gene: -
v_gene: TRBV29-1
j_gene: TRBJ2-7
CDR3aa: CSAQDGYEQYF
CDR3nt: TGCAGCGCCCAGGACGGTTACGAGCAGTACTTC

abundance: once
d_gene: TRBD1
v_gene: TRBV6-5
j_gene: TRBJ1-1
CDR3aa: CASTQGGITEAFF
CDR3nt: TGTGCCAGCACCCAGGGGGGTATCACTGAAGCTTTCTTT

abundance: -
d_gene: -
v_gene: TRBV6-5
j_gene: TRBJ2-7
CDR3aa: CASSYSTRGSSYEQYF
CDR3nt: TGTGCCAGCAGTTACTCGACTCGGGGGAGCTCCTACGAGCAGTACTTC

abundance: -
d_gene: TRBD1
v_gene: TRBV7-9
j_gene: TRBJ1-2
CDR3aa: CASSSPGTEVNYGYTF
CDR3nt: TGTGCCAGCAGCTCGCCAGGGACAGAAGTAAACTATGGCTACACCTTC

abundance: -
d_gene: -
v_gene: TRBV29-1
j_gene: TRBJ2-1
CDR3aa: CSVEAHNYNEQFF
CDR3nt: TGCAGCGTTGAAGCTCATAACTACAATGAGCAGTTCTTC

abundance: -
d_gene: -
v_gene: TRBV7-9
j_gene: TRBJ2-1
CDR3aa: CASSFLGGEQFF
CDR3nt: TGTGCCAGCAGCTTTTTGGGGGGCGAGCAGTTCTTC

abundance: -
d_gene: -
v_gene: TRBV27
j_gene: TRBJ2-7
CDR3aa: CASSSLGGQYF
CDR3nt: TGTGCCAGCAGTTCCCTAGGGGGGCAGTACTTC

abundance: -
d_gene: -
v_gene: TRBV27
j_gene: TRBJ1-5
CDR3aa: CASSRQPQHF
CDR3nt: TGTGCCAGCAGTCGTCAGCCCCAGCATTTT

abundance: -
d_gene: -
v_gene: TRBV4-1
j_gene: TRBJ2-1
CDR3aa: CASRRGAEQFF
CDR3nt: TGCGCCAGCAGGCGCGGGGCCGAGCAGTTCTTC

abundance: -
d_gene: -
v_gene: TRBV9
j_gene: TRBJ2-5
CDR3aa: CASSVGEFQETQYF
CDR3nt: TGTGCCAGCAGCGTAGGAGAATTCCAAGAGACCCAGTACTTC

abundance: -
d_gene: -
v_gene: TRBV2
j_gene: TRBJ1-1
CDR3aa: CASSEVGTGGKGEAFF
CDR3nt: TGTGCCAGCAGTGAAGTAGGGACGGGCGGGAAGGGGGAAGCTTTCTTT

abundance: -
d_gene: -
v_gene: TRBV7-9
j_gene: TRBJ2-3
CDR3aa: CASSGGGTDTQYF
CDR3nt: TGTGCCAGCAGCGGTGGGGGCACAGATACGCAGTATTTT

abundance: -
d_gene: -
v_gene: TRBV29-1
j_gene: TRBJ2-7
CDR3aa: CSVEANEPGTSYEQYF
CDR3nt: TGCAGCGTTGAAGCCAACGAACCAGGCACTTCCTACGAGCAGTACTTC

abundance: -
d_gene: -
v_gene: TRBV7-2
j_gene: TRBJ1-3
CDR3aa: CASSSDMSSGNTIYF
CDR3nt: TGTGCCAGCAGCTCCGATATGAGTAGCGGAAACACCATATATTTT

abundance: -
d_gene: -
v_gene: TRBV7-6
j_gene: TRBJ2-7
CDR3aa: CASSFNGGRDEQYF
CDR3nt: TGTGCCAGCAGCTTTAATGGGGGCAGGGACGAGCAGTACTTC

abundance: -
d_gene: -
v_gene: TRBV7-2
j_gene: TRBJ2-5
CDR3aa: CASSLVALAKKETQYF
CDR3nt: TGTGCCAGCAGCTTAGTCGCCCTAGCGAAAAAAGAGACCCAGTACTTC

abundance: -
d_gene: TRBD1
v_gene: TRBV5-6
j_gene: TRBJ1-2
CDR3aa: CASSPDKQGAGGYTF
CDR3nt: TGTGCCAGCAGCCCCGACAAACAGGGGGCCGGGGGCTACACCTTC

abundance: -
d_gene: -
v_gene: TRBV5-1
j_gene: TRBJ1-1
CDR3aa: CASSWSGNTEAFF
CDR3nt: TGCGCCAGCAGCTGGAGTGGGAACACTGAAGCTTTCTTT

abundance: -
d_gene: TRBD2
v_gene: TRBV2
j_gene: TRBJ2-7
CDR3aa: CASSGPSGSRYEQYF
CDR3nt: TGTGCCAGCAGTGGGCCTAGCGGGAGTCGCTACGAGCAGTACTTC

abundance: -
d_gene: -
v_gene: TRBV9
j_gene: TRBJ1-2
CDR3aa: CASSTDMGYGYTF
CDR3nt: TGTGCCAGCAGCACCGACATGGGCTATGGCTACACCTTC

abundance: -
d_gene: TRBD1
v_gene: TRBV27
j_gene: TRBJ2-5
CDR3aa: CASSLGGQRTSQYF
CDR3nt: TGTGCCAGCAGTTTAGGGGGACAGAGAACGTCCCAGTACTTC

abundance: -
d_gene: TRBD1
v_gene: TRBV13
j_gene: TRBJ2-1
CDR3aa: CASSLVPTGANYNEQFF
CDR3nt: TGTGCCAGCAGCTTAGTGCCGACAGGGGCGAACTACAATGAGCAGTTCTTC

abundance: -
d_gene: TRBD1
v_gene: TRBV19
j_gene: TRBJ2-6
CDR3aa: CASSPRKGQTTSGANVLTF
CDR3nt: TGTGCCAGTAGTCCCCGAAAGGGACAGACTACCTCTGGGGCCAACGTCCTGACTTTC

abundance: -
d_gene: -
v_gene: TRBV6-1
j_gene: TRBJ1-5
CDR3aa: CASGSHQPQHF
CDR3nt: TGTGCCAGCGGATCCCATCAGCCCCAGCATTTT

abundance: -
d_gene: -
v_gene: TRBV4-3
j_gene: TRBJ1-5
CDR3aa: CASSQDNGEGNQPQHF
CDR3nt: TGCGCCAGCAGCCAAGATAATGGGGAAGGCAATCAGCCCCAGCATTTT

abundance: -
d_gene: TRBD1
v_gene: TRBV7-8
j_gene: TRBJ2-7
CDR3aa: CATRSGTGFIEQYF
CDR3nt: TGTGCCACCCGTTCAGGGACAGGGTTTATCGAGCAGTACTTC

abundance: -
d_gene: TRBD1
v_gene: TRBV6-6
j_gene: TRBJ1-1
CDR3aa: CASIEGGQNTEAFF
CDR3nt: TGTGCCAGCATCGAAGGGGGCCAGAACACTGAAGCTTTCTTT

abundance: -
d_gene: TRBD1
v_gene: TRBV7-2
j_gene: TRBJ2-1
CDR3aa: CASIQELQGAGNEQFF
CDR3nt: TGTGCCAGCATCCAGGAGCTACAGGGGGCAGGCAATGAGCAGTTCTTC

abundance: -
d_gene: -
v_gene: TRBV7-2
j_gene: TRBJ2-7
CDR3aa: CASSYGTREQYF
CDR3nt: TGTGCCAGCAGCTACGGGACGCGAGAGCAGTACTTC

abundance: -
d_gene: TRBD2
v_gene: TRBV4-3
j_gene: TRBJ2-3
CDR3aa: CASSPSHLAGGPGDTQYF
CDR3nt: TGCGCCAGCAGCCCATCCCATCTAGCGGGAGGGCCCGGAGATACGCAGTATTTT

abundance: -
d_gene: TRBD1
v_gene: TRBV28
j_gene: TRBJ1-5
CDR3aa: CASSPPQGGGQPQHF
CDR3nt: TGTGCCAGCAGTCCACCACAGGGGGGGGGTCAGCCCCAGCATTTT

abundance: -
d_gene: -
v_gene: TRBV9
j_gene: TRBJ2-2
CDR3aa: CASSVDGGGTGELFF
CDR3nt: TGTGCCAGCAGCGTAGACGGAGGGGGCACCGGGGAGCTGTTTTTT

abundance: -
d_gene: TRBD1
v_gene: TRBV5-1
j_gene: TRBJ2-7
CDR3aa: CASSAGTGTIYEQYF
CDR3nt: TGCGCCAGCAGCGCCGGGACAGGTACTATCTACGAGCAGTACTTC